These T cell receptor beta chains were read from a single sample in a study of T cells in Graves' hyperthyroidism and ophthalmopathy. TCRdb redid the calling of the multiplex PCR reads with MiXCR, one entry per CDR3 protein. Of hundreds of thousands of distinct CDR3 sequences in the sample, 11% to 15% were seen once. Sample: blood. These receptors were collected from a woman aged 30 to 39 with Graves' hyperthyroidism that later progressed to Graves' ophthalmopathy. CDR3s leave out the opening cysteine and the closing phenylalanine or tryptophan.

v_gene	j_gene	CDR3aa
TRBV30	TRBJ2-3	ACGTGTDTQY
TRBV27	TRBJ2-7	ASSKGTSGSEEQY
TRBV5-1	TRBJ2-3	ASSLEGRRDTDTQY
TRBV27	TRBJ2-1	ASTLGAGGNNEQF
TRBV14	TRBJ2-1	ASSQEGVNEQF
TRBV15	TRBJ2-5	ATSRDGGPQETQY
TRBV29-1	TRBJ2-7	SVEVAVYEQY
TRBV24-1	TRBJ2-3	ATSDLPSGRSTDTQY
TRBV19	TRBJ2-3	ASGPSGGTDTQY
TRBV7-3	TRBJ2-1	ASAEDGVLYNEQF
TRBV28	TRBJ2-1	ASNLGTSGAEQF
TRBV3-1	TRBJ1-1	ASSLDRDGRMNTEAF
TRBV18	TRBJ1-2	ASSLVRENNYGYT
TRBV5-1	TRBJ2-5	ASSVIQETQY
TRBV12-3/TRBV12-4	TRBJ2-7	ASSLGRDEQY
TRBV2	TRBJ1-5	ASSAQINQPQH